This TCR beta chain originates from a study of T cell responses to AZD1222 COVID-19 vaccine. Study results and caveats: Along spike, vaccine-associated CD4 TCRs were found throughout, with dominance at 160-218 and 743-854.

The method was immunoSEQ multiplex PCR; TCRdb's version includes in-frame clones alone and lacks a portion of them. The data hold around 140,000 clones, with roughly 92% observed a single time. Germline V gives CDR1 MRHNA, CDR2 SNTAGT. The CDR3 is 15 residues long. The V gene lost 5 bases and the J gene lost 2 bases, with 16 bases spanning the gap. This clone appeared a single time. Its antigen is unidentified. V and J are TRBV6-4 and TRBJ2-7; D not resolved. The starting material was peripheral blood, obtained on day 0 of AZD1222 vaccination. This receptor was taken from an adult in good health. The CDR3 is CASSPTFMDAYEQYF. The CDR3 bases are TGTGCCAGCAGTCCAACGTTCATGGACGCCTACGAGCAGTACTTC.